A selection of T cell receptor beta chains follows, all from one sample in a study of blood T cell repertoires in COVID-19. TCRdb's copy holds only in-frame clones and misses some; the assay was immunoSEQ multiplex PCR. The table includes 200,000 to 250,000 clones, around four fifths detected once. What was sequenced was peripheral blood. The receptor set was obtained from a woman aged 80 or older with active or convalescent COVID-19. CDR3s include the opening cysteine and the closing phenylalanine or tryptophan. A D gene is named only where the DNA matches it firmly. Clone size is stated in some rows and not others, as once, few, many or a class when expanded.

v_gene: TRBV20-1; abundance: .; j_gene: TRBJ2-1; d_gene: TRBD1; CDR3nt: TGCAGTGCCGACAGGGGAAATGAGCAGTTCTTC; CDR3aa: CSADRGNEQFF
v_gene: TRBV10-1; abundance: .; j_gene: TRBJ1-1; d_gene: .; CDR3nt: TGCGCCAGCTCAACCGCCAAAGGGTTTCAAATCCCAGGGGACACTGAAGCTTTCTTT; CDR3aa: CASSTAKGFQIPGDTEAFF
v_gene: TRBV2; abundance: few; j_gene: TRBJ1-2; d_gene: .; CDR3nt: TGTGCCAGCAGTGTAGGGGGAGGCTACACCTTC; CDR3aa: CASSVGGGYTF
v_gene: TRBV2; abundance: .; j_gene: TRBJ2-3; d_gene: .; CDR3nt: TGTGCCAGCACCAGGGCTACTAGCACAGATACGCAGTATTTT; CDR3aa: CASTRATSTDTQYF
v_gene: TRBV24-1; abundance: .; j_gene: TRBJ2-7; d_gene: .; CDR3nt: TGTGCCACCAGCCTCCCGGGAAGGGACGAGCAGTACTTC; CDR3aa: CATSLPGRDEQYF
v_gene: TRBV6-6; abundance: .; j_gene: TRBJ2-2; d_gene: TRBD1; CDR3nt: TGTGCCAGCAGGGGACAGGCCAACACCGGGGAGCTGTTTTTT; CDR3aa: CASRGQANTGELFF
v_gene: TRBV5-1; abundance: .; j_gene: TRBJ2-6; d_gene: .; CDR3nt: TGCGCCAGCACCCTAATCCCCTCTGGGGCCAACGTCCTGACTTTC; CDR3aa: CASTLIPSGANVLTF
v_gene: TRBV10-3; abundance: .; j_gene: TRBJ1-1; d_gene: .; CDR3nt: TGTGCCATCAGGTCACAGGGTTGGAAGACTGAAGCTTTCTTT; CDR3aa: CAIRSQGWKTEAFF
v_gene: TRBV6-5; abundance: .; j_gene: TRBJ1-6; d_gene: .; CDR3nt: TGTGCCAGCAGTCGACCCGGGACCTATAATTCACCCCTCCACTTT; CDR3aa: CASSRPGTYNSPLHF
v_gene: TRBV19; abundance: many; j_gene: TRBJ2-7; d_gene: .; CDR3nt: TGTGCCAGTAGTTATACTGACGTGGGCGTCTACGAGCAGTACTTC; CDR3aa: CASSYTDVGVYEQYF
v_gene: TRBV5-4; abundance: .; j_gene: TRBJ1-2; d_gene: TRBD1; CDR3nt: TGTGCCAGCAGCCCAGGACAGGGAAACTATGGCTACACCTTC; CDR3aa: CASSPGQGNYGYTF
v_gene: TRBV19; abundance: .; j_gene: TRBJ2-1; d_gene: TRBD2; CDR3nt: TGTGCCAGTGGTGGGACTAGCGGGGGAACTGAGTTCTTC; CDR3aa: CASGGTSGGTEFF